This TCR beta chain was profiled in a study of T cell repertoires in cytomegalovirus infection. TCRdb re-analysed the reads in MiXCR, keeping a single row per CDR3 protein. Among some 700,000 distinct CDR3 sequences, about 30% were seen once, and the ten largest hold 15% to 20%. About this clonotype: As yet, its antigen is unknown.

Sequencing used cultured PBMCs, obtained from culture after CMV antigen stimulation. This sequence originates from a human donor in good health (CMV status not recorded). Some clones in this sample may be carry-over from other donors' samples.

Here the CDR3 DNA reads TGCGCCAGCAGCCCTAGTAGGGGGACAGGGGCGAATGAGCAGTTCTTC. It yields the protein CASSPSRGTGANEQFF. This chain joins TRBV4-3 and TRBJ2-1; 10 nucleotides align to TRBD1. Germline V CDR1 and CDR2: LGHNA, YSLEER. The CDR3 is made up of 16 amino acids. The trim removed 4 bases at V and 7 bases at J, leaving 10 bases unmatched.